This T cell receptor (beta chain) is from a study of chemoradiotherapy in HPV16-positive cancers. Worth noting for this clone: Antigen: not known.

This CDR3 region has 18 residues. V lost 5 bases to trimming and J lost 0 bases, with 22 bases between them. Germline CDR1 is MNHEY and CDR2 is SMNVEV (reference sequence). Whole-study results and caveats: The functional HPV-specific definition rests on just two HPV16-positive patients. Candidate HPV-specific clones and E7-related TCR motifs grew in tumor during treatment. In HPV16-positive patients, HPV-responsive T-cell expansion tracked better recurrence-free survival.

Produced via immunoSEQ multiplex PCR; TCRdb's table is partial and in-frame only. The sample has over 2,000 clones; 80% to 90% are singletons. Over chemoradiotherapy, repertoires were sampled more than once. The chain couples TRBV27 to TRBJ1-1, with TRBD1 as a possible D gene (6 bases). The receptor comes from a human donor with HPV-associated anogenital cancer. Sequenced here: tumor tissue, sampled from a patient who underwent chemoradiotherapy. The CDR3 coding sequence is TGTGCCAGCAGTCCGATGGCCGGGACACGGCAAATGAACACTGAAGCTTTCTTT. As protein: CASSPMAGTRQMNTEAFF.